This is a list of T cell receptor beta chains from one sample in a study of blood T cell repertoires in COVID-19. TCRdb's copy holds only in-frame clones and misses some; the assay was immunoSEQ multiplex PCR. The profile shows 98,000 or so clones, roughly four fifths of them singletons. Input material: peripheral blood. These TCRs come from a woman older than 75 with active or convalescent COVID-19. Each CDR3 is given with its conserved first and last residue. The order of the fields is clone size, D gene, J gene, V gene, CDR3 protein, CDR3 DNA. The D gene is left open where the match is weak. Size tells how often a clone was seen (once, few, many) or the class of an expanded clone, and some rows leave it out.

clone_size: NA
d_call: NA
j_call: TRBJ2-4
v_call: TRBV3-1/TRBV3-2
cdr3_aa: CASSHGGSENIQYF
cdr3_nt: TGTGCCAGCAGCCACGGGGGTTCAGAAAACATTCAGTACTTC

clone_size: few
d_call: NA
j_call: TRBJ1-5
v_call: TRBV28
cdr3_aa: CASTYPSGNQPQHF
cdr3_nt: TGTGCCAGCACCTACCCTTCGGGGAATCAGCCCCAGCATTTT

clone_size: few
d_call: TRBD1
j_call: TRBJ2-2
v_call: TRBV7-3
cdr3_aa: CASSLAGTGGTGELFF
cdr3_nt: TGTGCCAGCAGCTTGGCCGGGACAGGGGGCACCGGGGAGCTGTTTTTT

clone_size: NA
d_call: TRBD1
j_call: TRBJ2-7
v_call: TRBV20-1
cdr3_aa: CSASLGQGAYEQYF
cdr3_nt: TGCAGTGCTAGTCTCGGACAGGGGGCCTACGAGCAGTACTTC

clone_size: NA
d_call: TRBD1
j_call: TRBJ2-1
v_call: TRBV6-1
cdr3_aa: CASSESRTGSYSYNEQFF
cdr3_nt: TGTGCCAGCAGTGAGTCCCGGACAGGAAGTTACTCCTACAATGAGCAGTTCTTC

clone_size: NA
d_call: TRBD1
j_call: TRBJ1-6
v_call: TRBV28
cdr3_aa: CASSPRQGTGTPLHF
cdr3_nt: TGTGCCAGCAGTCCCCGACAGGGTACCGGGACACCCCTCCACTTT

clone_size: medium-sized
d_call: NA
j_call: TRBJ1-2
v_call: TRBV4-2
cdr3_aa: CASSQELRGYTF
cdr3_nt: TGTGCCAGCAGCCAAGAACTGAGGGGCTACACCTTC

clone_size: few
d_call: TRBD2
j_call: TRBJ2-1
v_call: TRBV12-3/TRBV12-4
cdr3_aa: CASGRAGGPEQFF
cdr3_nt: TGTGCCAGCGGCCGAGCGGGAGGGCCAGAGCAGTTCTTC

clone_size: NA
d_call: TRBD1
j_call: TRBJ1-2
v_call: TRBV18
cdr3_aa: CASSLLDRTYGYTF
cdr3_nt: TGTGCCAGCTCACTACTGGACAGGACATATGGCTACACCTTC

clone_size: NA
d_call: NA
j_call: TRBJ1-6
v_call: TRBV3-1/TRBV3-2
cdr3_aa: CASSQASPLHF
cdr3_nt: TGTGCCAGCAGCCAAGCCAGTCCCCTCCACTTT

clone_size: NA
d_call: TRBD2
j_call: TRBJ2-7
v_call: TRBV3-1/TRBV3-2
cdr3_aa: CASSRGLAEIYEQYF
cdr3_nt: TGTGCCAGCAGCAGAGGACTAGCGGAGATCTACGAGCAGTACTTC

clone_size: NA
d_call: NA
j_call: TRBJ1-1
v_call: TRBV12-5
cdr3_aa: CASAVNTEAFF
cdr3_nt: TGTGCTAGTGCGGTGAACACTGAAGCTTTCTTT

clone_size: NA
d_call: NA
j_call: TRBJ1-4
v_call: TRBV6-2/TRBV6-3
cdr3_aa: CASSYFGQDTTNEKLFF
cdr3_nt: TGTGCCAGCAGTTATTTCGGGCAGGACACAACTAATGAAAAACTGTTTTTT

clone_size: NA
d_call: NA
j_call: TRBJ2-7
v_call: TRBV9
cdr3_aa: CASSPRGGATSSYEQYF
cdr3_nt: TGTGCCAGCAGCCCCCGCGGCGGAGCCACGTCCTCCTACGAGCAGTACTTC

clone_size: NA
d_call: TRBD1
j_call: TRBJ1-2
v_call: TRBV6-6
cdr3_aa: CASKSPGTDLYGYTF
cdr3_nt: TGTGCCAGCAAGAGTCCCGGGACAGACCTTTATGGCTACACCTTC

clone_size: NA
d_call: TRBD1
j_call: TRBJ2-7
v_call: TRBV10-3
cdr3_aa: CAIRDRGYDEQYF
cdr3_nt: TGTGCCATCAGGGACAGGGGATATGACGAGCAGTACTTC

clone_size: NA
d_call: NA
j_call: TRBJ2-7
v_call: TRBV7-9
cdr3_aa: CASSRGQSSYEQYF
cdr3_nt: TGTGCCAGCAGCCGAGGACAGAGCTCCTACGAGCAGTACTTC

clone_size: NA
d_call: NA
j_call: TRBJ1-4
v_call: TRBV5-6
cdr3_aa: CASTLLGGNEKLFF
cdr3_nt: TGTGCCAGCACCCTCCTCGGGGGGAATGAAAAACTGTTTTTT

clone_size: once
d_call: TRBD2
j_call: TRBJ2-1
v_call: TRBV24-1
cdr3_aa: CATSDATSGAHNNEQFF
cdr3_nt: TGTGCCACCAGTGATGCGACTAGCGGGGCACATAACAATGAGCAGTTCTTC

clone_size: NA
d_call: TRBD1
j_call: TRBJ2-5
v_call: TRBV6-2/TRBV6-3
cdr3_aa: CASSRDRVQETQYF
cdr3_nt: TGTGCCAGCAGTAGGGACAGGGTCCAAGAGACCCAGTACTTC

clone_size: NA
d_call: TRBD1
j_call: TRBJ2-2
v_call: TRBV5-1
cdr3_aa: CASSLTGQSNTGELFF
cdr3_nt: TGCGCCAGCAGTCTTACGGGACAGTCGAACACCGGGGAGCTGTTTTTT

clone_size: NA
d_call: TRBD1
j_call: TRBJ1-2
v_call: TRBV5-8
cdr3_aa: CATGRQGDRYGYTF
cdr3_nt: TGTGCCACCGGACGACAGGGTGATCGCTATGGCTACACCTTC

clone_size: NA
d_call: NA
j_call: TRBJ1-5
v_call: TRBV27
cdr3_aa: CASSFGAGGNQPQHF
cdr3_nt: TGTGCCAGCAGTTTTGGGGCAGGGGGCAATCAGCCCCAGCATTTT

clone_size: NA
d_call: NA
j_call: TRBJ2-7
v_call: TRBV4-2
cdr3_aa: CASSQASSSDYEQYF
cdr3_nt: TGTGCCAGCAGCCAAGCGTCCTCGAGTGATTACGAGCAGTACTTC

clone_size: once
d_call: NA
j_call: TRBJ2-1
v_call: TRBV19
cdr3_aa: CASSTLQDNEQFF
cdr3_nt: TGTGCCAGTAGTACCCTACAGGACAATGAGCAGTTCTTC

clone_size: NA
d_call: NA
j_call: TRBJ1-1
v_call: TRBV2
cdr3_aa: CASSRRMNTEAFF
cdr3_nt: TGTGCCAGCAGTCGGCGGATGAACACTGAAGCTTTCTTT

clone_size: NA
d_call: NA
j_call: TRBJ1-5
v_call: TRBV2
cdr3_aa: CASSETAQARQPQHF
cdr3_nt: TGTGCCAGCAGTGAAACAGCACAAGCCCGTCAGCCCCAGCATTTT

clone_size: NA
d_call: NA
j_call: TRBJ1-1
v_call: TRBV2
cdr3_aa: CASSVGPEAFF
cdr3_nt: TGTGCCAGCAGTGTGGGGCCTGAAGCTTTCTTT

clone_size: NA
d_call: NA
j_call: TRBJ1-1
v_call: TRBV18
cdr3_aa: CASSEQTGSMNTEAFF
cdr3_nt: TGTGCCAGCTCTGAACAGACAGGCTCGATGAACACTGAAGCTTTCTTT

clone_size: NA
d_call: NA
j_call: TRBJ2-7
v_call: TRBV10-3
cdr3_aa: CAIRGHAQTYEQYF
cdr3_nt: TGTGCCATCAGGGGACATGCCCAAACCTACGAGCAGTACTTC

clone_size: NA
d_call: NA
j_call: TRBJ2-3
v_call: TRBV11-3
cdr3_aa: CASSLDVPDLTYTDTQYF
cdr3_nt: TGTGCCAGCAGCTTAGATGTACCCGACTTAACCTACACAGATACGCAGTATTTT

clone_size: few
d_call: TRBD1
j_call: TRBJ2-2
v_call: TRBV7-8
cdr3_aa: CASSPRTGANTGELFF
cdr3_nt: TGTGCCAGCAGCCCAAGGACAGGAGCGAACACCGGGGAGCTGTTTTTT

clone_size: NA
d_call: TRBD1
j_call: TRBJ2-7
v_call: TRBV6-5
cdr3_aa: CASSLDRGDEQYF
cdr3_nt: TGTGCCAGCAGTTTGGACAGGGGCGACGAGCAGTACTTC

clone_size: once
d_call: TRBD1
j_call: TRBJ2-3
v_call: TRBV5-5
cdr3_aa: CASSLAVVGTGADTQYF
cdr3_nt: TGTGCCAGCAGCTTGGCCGTGGTAGGGACAGGGGCAGATACGCAGTATTTT

clone_size: NA
d_call: NA
j_call: TRBJ1-6
v_call: TRBV6-6
cdr3_aa: CASSYSGGGSPLHF
cdr3_nt: TGTGCCAGCAGTTACTCCGGGGGAGGATCACCCCTCCACTTT

clone_size: many
d_call: NA
j_call: TRBJ2-2
v_call: TRBV4-2
cdr3_aa: CASSRLEVNGELFF
cdr3_nt: TGTGCCAGCAGCCGTTTAGAGGTTAACGGGGAGCTGTTTTTT

clone_size: few
d_call: NA
j_call: TRBJ1-1
v_call: TRBV4-3
cdr3_aa: CARKGDTEAFF
cdr3_nt: TGCGCCAGAAAAGGGGACACTGAAGCTTTCTTT

clone_size: once
d_call: NA
j_call: TRBJ2-1
v_call: TRBV6-6
cdr3_aa: CASTGQGYGNEQFF
cdr3_nt: TGTGCCAGCACGGGGCAGGGGTATGGCAATGAGCAGTTCTTC

clone_size: NA
d_call: NA
j_call: TRBJ2-3
v_call: TRBV11-2
cdr3_aa: CASSATGLDTQYF
cdr3_nt: TGTGCCAGCAGCGCTACAGGGTTAGATACGCAGTATTTT

clone_size: few
d_call: TRBD1
j_call: TRBJ2-4
v_call: TRBV11-2
cdr3_aa: CASSLVQGANIQYF
cdr3_nt: TGTGCCAGCAGCTTAGTCCAGGGGGCGAACATTCAGTACTTC

clone_size: NA
d_call: TRBD1
j_call: TRBJ2-3
v_call: TRBV5-5
cdr3_aa: CASADRDTDTQYF
cdr3_nt: TGTGCCAGCGCGGACAGGGACACAGATACGCAGTATTTT

clone_size: NA
d_call: NA
j_call: TRBJ2-5
v_call: TRBV9
cdr3_aa: CASSVTGQETQYF
cdr3_nt: TGTGCCAGCAGCGTTACAGGCCAAGAGACCCAGTACTTC

clone_size: NA
d_call: TRBD1
j_call: TRBJ1-1
v_call: TRBV30
cdr3_aa: CAWTLRRGTGHQAFF
cdr3_nt: TGTGCCTGGACCCTTAGGAGGGGGACAGGGCACCAAGCTTTCTTT

clone_size: NA
d_call: TRBD1
j_call: TRBJ1-2
v_call: TRBV7-3
cdr3_aa: CASSLGGTGDNYGYTF
cdr3_nt: TGTGCCAGCAGCTTGGGAGGGACAGGGGATAACTATGGCTACACCTTC

clone_size: NA
d_call: TRBD1
j_call: TRBJ1-2
v_call: TRBV27
cdr3_aa: CASSLSLQGVYGYTF
cdr3_nt: TGTGCCAGCAGTTTATCCCTACAGGGGGTCTATGGCTACACCTTC

clone_size: once
d_call: TRBD1
j_call: TRBJ2-7
v_call: TRBV5-1
cdr3_aa: CASSRGQNEQYF
cdr3_nt: TGCGCCAGCAGCCGGGGACAGAACGAGCAGTACTTC